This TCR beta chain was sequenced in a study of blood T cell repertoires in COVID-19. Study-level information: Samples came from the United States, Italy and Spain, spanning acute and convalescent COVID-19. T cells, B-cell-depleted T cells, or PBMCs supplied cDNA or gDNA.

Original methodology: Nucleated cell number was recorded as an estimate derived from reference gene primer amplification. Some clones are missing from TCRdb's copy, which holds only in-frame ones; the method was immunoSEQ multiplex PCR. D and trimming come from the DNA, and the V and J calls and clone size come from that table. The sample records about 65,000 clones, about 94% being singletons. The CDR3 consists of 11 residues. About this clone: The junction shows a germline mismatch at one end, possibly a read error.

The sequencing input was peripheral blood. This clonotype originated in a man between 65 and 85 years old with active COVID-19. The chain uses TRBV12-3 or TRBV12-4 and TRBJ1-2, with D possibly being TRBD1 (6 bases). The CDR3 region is CASSSGTKWAF. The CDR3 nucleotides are TGTGCCAGCAGTTCCGGGACAAAATGGGCATTC.